The next 2 T cell receptor beta chains were all read from a single sample in a study of cytomegalovirus exposure and HLA in healthy donors. Researchers ran the PCR with 60 Vbeta and 13 Jbeta primers. Clones were sequenced by immunoSEQ multiplex PCR, and TCRdb holds only the in-frame ones, with some missing. The table includes 150,000 to 200,000 clones, over 80% detected once. The sample comprised PBMCs. These receptor sequences come from a human donor in good health.

The chain links TRBV5-4 to TRBJ2-3, with D possibly TRBD1 on 5 matching bases. The V and J ends lost 4 bases and 0 bases respectively, with 9 bases between them. Germline CDR1 is SGHNT and CDR2 is YYREEE (reference sequence). This CDR3 spans 14 amino acids. Here the CDR3 reads CASSQQASTDTQYF. CDR3 bases: TGTGCCAGCAGCCAACAGGCGAGCACAGATACGCAGTATTTT.

The chain uses TRBV7-9 and TRBJ2-7; 13 nucleotides line up with TRBD2. V lost 5 bases to trimming and J lost 3 bases; unmatched junction nucleotides: 4. Looked up from germline, CDR1 is SEHNR and CDR2 is FQNEAQ (reference sequence). The CDR3 loop spans 15 amino acids. CDR3 sequence reads: CASSLRTSGGYEQYF. The CDR3 DNA sequence: TGTGCCAGCAGCCTGCGGACTAGCGGGGGCTACGAGCAGTACTTC.